Presented here are 29 T cell receptor beta chains from one specimen sequenced in a study of T-cell reconstitution after alpha-beta-depleted transplantation in children. TCRbeta library preparation incorporated unique molecular identifiers. MiXCR was run by TCRdb on the PCR reads, yielding one entry per CDR3 protein. The table includes fewer than 550,000 distinct CDR3 sequences, 9.5% to 12% detected once. This specimen consisted of PBMCs, mostly from graft donor cells, obtained 180 days after TCRalphabeta/CD19-depleted stem cell transplant. The receptors come from a female patient aged 2-9 years who had a stem cell transplant for aplastic anemia, so the T cells may come from the graft donor.

The chain uses TRBV6-2 or TRBV6-3 and TRBJ1-5; unclear D gene. CDR1 and CDR2 from the germline V gene are MNHEY and SVGEGT. The CDR3 loop spans 14 amino acids. With 5 bases removed from V and 5 bases from J, the gap between germline ends came to 13 bases. The CDR3 here is CASSPGSGYQPQHF. The CDR3 nucleotides are TGTGCCAGCAGTCCGGGTTCAGGATATCAGCCCCAGCATTTT.

Only a few counts were recorded for this clonotype. CDR3 nucleotides: TGTGCCAGCAGCTTTTCCGGGACAGGGACCTACGAGCAGTACTTC. The encoded protein is CASSFSGTGTYEQYF. This chain connects TRBV7-8 to TRBJ2-7; 9 nucleotides agree with TRBD1. Germline V gives CDR1 SGHVS, CDR2 FQNEAQ. V shed 3 bases and J 2 bases; nucleotides not matched to a gene: 5. The length of the CDR3 is 15 residues.

This clonotype was counted ten times or more. The chain is built from TRBV4-3 and TRBJ2-7; D is unresolved. Deletions cut 0 bases from V and 2 bases from J, with 14 bases between. The CDR3 is 16 residues long. Germline CDR1 LGHNA, CDR2 YSLEER. CDR3 region: CASSQDPGRPPYEQYF. The CDR3 nucleotides are TGCGCCAGCAGCCAAGATCCCGGCCGGCCCCCCTACGAGCAGTACTTC.

This clonotype was seen a handful of times. CDR3 loop: CSVSALFSGGSYEQYF. CDR3 DNA sequence: TGCAGCGTTTCCGCTCTCTTCTCTGGGGGCTCCTACGAGCAGTACTTC. The chain recombines TRBV29-1 with TRBJ2-7; D possibly uses TRBD1 or TRBD2 (5 bases each). Trimming removed 5 bases at V and 0 bases at J, with 20 bases between. In germline, CDR1 is SQVTM, CDR2 ANQGSEA. CDR3 length: 16 residues.

The table lists this clonotype with a few counts. The chain couples TRBV9 to TRBJ2-1, with a weak D call TRBD2 (5 bases). Trimming took off 3 bases at V and 0 bases at J, with 13 bases between the two ends. This CDR3 region has 16 residues. CDR1 and CDR2 (germline): SGDLS, YYNGEE. CDR3: CASSAGVSSSYNEQFF. The CDR3 DNA reads as TGTGCCAGCAGCGCCGGGGTTTCTAGCTCCTACAATGAGCAGTTCTTC.

The count of this clonotype is one. The V and J genes are TRBV5-1 and TRBJ2-5; 10 bases are a match to TRBD1. CDR3 length: 15 amino acids. V shed 0 bases and J 4 bases; nucleotides not matched to a gene: 3. Germline V gives CDR1 SGHRS, CDR2 YFSETQ. The CDR3 loop reads CASSLVGQGVETQYF. CDR3 nucleotide sequence: TGCGCCAGCAGCTTGGTAGGACAGGGGGTAGAGACCCAGTACTTC.

The chain combines TRBV18 with TRBJ2-5; D call uncertain. The V and J ends lost 3 bases and 3 bases respectively, with 20 bases between them. Germline CDR1 reads KGHSH; CDR2 reads LQKENI. The CDR3 length is 17 residues. The CDR3 DNA follows: TGTGCCAGCTCACCTCACATACGGGTCTCAGGTAAAGAGACCCAGTACTTC. Residues: CASSPHIRVSGKETQYF.

This clonotype was seen at least ten times. This sequence joins TRBV5-1 and TRBJ2-1; 9 positions agree with TRBD2. Germline lookup yields CDR1 SGHRS and CDR2 YFSETQ. There are 15 residues in the CDR3. The ends lost 1 base at V and 6 bases at J; junction bases unmatched: 5. CDR3 loop: CASSLRLAGSNEQFF. As DNA, the CDR3 is TGCGCCAGCAGCTTGAGGCTAGCGGGAAGCAATGAGCAGTTCTTC.

A few counts support this clonotype. The chain links TRBV27 to TRBJ2-7, with D tentatively TRBD1 (6 bases). V shed 5 bases and J shed 5 bases, with 16 bases lying between them. The CDR3 spans 14 residues. CDR1 MNHEY and CDR2 SMNVEV come from the germline V gene (reference sequence). CDR3 amino acids: CASSPSGQMDEQYV. Here the CDR3 DNA reads TGTGCCAGCAGTCCGTCGGGACAAATGGACGAGCAGTACGTC.

This clonotype was seen ten or more times. The chain uses TRBV10-3 and TRBJ2-1; 10 nucleotides agree with TRBD2. CDR3 size: 17 residues. V dropped 2 bases and J dropped 8; count of bases not matched to a gene: 12. The germline gives CDR1 ENHRY, CDR2 SYGVKD. The CDR3 is CAISEVEWASGSDEQFF. The CDR3 DNA reads as TGTGCCATCAGTGAGGTCGAGTGGGCTAGCGGGAGTGATGAGCAGTTCTTC.

The V and J genes are TRBV5-1 and TRBJ2-1; TRBD2 agrees at 12 bases. The ends lost 4 bases at V and 4 bases at J; junction bases unmatched: 9. In germline, CDR1 is SGHRS, CDR2 YFSETQ. The CDR3 has 17 residues. In DNA, the CDR3 is TGCGCCAGCAGCCAATCTAGCGGGAGGGCCGATTACAATGAGCAGTTCTTC. Its protein product is CASSQSSGRADYNEQFF.

The chain employs TRBV7-9 and TRBJ2-7, with 9 nucleotides matching TRBD2. Germline CDR1 is SEHNR and CDR2 is FQNEAQ (reference sequence). V gave up 10 bases and J gave up 3 bases; unmatched junction bases: 10. The CDR3 has 14 amino acids. The CDR3 loop is CATSRLAGFYEQYV. The DNA for the CDR3 is TGTGCCACCTCCCGGCTAGCGGGGTTCTACGAGCAGTACGTC.

This clonotype was picked up many times. The CDR3 here is CASSYRGNTEAFF. CDR3 in DNA: TGTGCCAGCAGTTACAGGGGGAACACTGAAGCTTTCTTT. The rearrangement uses TRBV12-3 or TRBV12-4 and TRBJ1-1, with 7 bases lining up with TRBD1. The CDR3 runs to 13 residues. V lost 4 bases and J lost 1; bases outside the gene matches: 0.

This clonotype was counted ten times or more. The CDR3 spells CASSHPGLAVPYEQYV. CDR3 sequence (DNA): TGCGCCAGCAGCCATCCGGGACTAGCGGTTCCCTACGAGCAGTACGTC. The rearrangement links TRBV4-3 to TRBJ2-7; 11 nucleotides line up with TRBD2. CDR1 and CDR2 from the germline V gene are LGHNA and YSLEER. The CDR3 has 16 residues. V lost 3 bases to trimming and J lost 2 bases; unmatched junction nucleotides: 6.

The chain has TRBV27 and TRBJ2-7; D is unresolved. This CDR3 is 16 amino acids long. V was cut by 2 bases and J by 3 bases, with 17 bases left in between. Germline V gives CDR1 MNHEY, CDR2 SMNVEV (reference sequence). CDR3 sequence (DNA): TGTGCCAGCAGTTTAGTCGGACCTTCACCGGACTACGAGCAGTACTTC. Translating gives CASSLVGPSPDYEQYF.

The chain joins TRBV12-3 or TRBV12-4 to TRBJ1-1, with D possibly TRBD1 on 5 matching bases. Trimming stripped 7 bases from V and 1 base from J, with 19 bases between. The CDR3 covers 16 residues. The CDR3 loop is CASTVFGPQGNTEAFF. The CDR3 DNA reads as TGTGCCAGCACCGTCTTTGGTCCGCAGGGGAACACTGAAGCTTTCTTT.

V usage is TRBV6-5 and J usage is TRBJ2-5, with 9 bases that match TRBD2. V dropped 2 bases and J dropped 7; count of bases not matched to a gene: 14. The CDR3 contains 17 residues. In germline, CDR1 is MNHEY, CDR2 SVGAGI. The CDR3 reads CASSYGSPSGTSGTQYF. DNA of the CDR3: TGTGCCAGCAGTTACGGGAGTCCTAGCGGGACCTCCGGGACCCAGTACTTC.

Turning to this clonotype: A read error may be the cause here, since a much bigger clone is one base away. The DNA of the CDR3 is TGTGCCAGCAGCTTAGAAGGGGGCGTCTACAACACTCAGTACTTC. It specifies CASSLEGGVYNTQYF. The genes are TRBV11-1 and TRBJ2-4; TRBD1 matches at 7 bases. The CDR3 is 15 residues long. The germline V gene encodes CDR1 SGHAT and CDR2 FQDESV (reference sequence).

This sequence joins TRBV12-3 or TRBV12-4 and TRBJ2-3; TRBD2 might be the D (6 bases). Deletions cut 3 bases from V and 1 base from J, with 11 bases between. CDR3 length: 15 amino acids. This CDR3 is CASSLGGMGTDTQYF. The CDR3 DNA sequence: TGTGCCAGCAGTTTGGGGGGAATGGGCACAGATACGCAGTATTTT.

This clonotype was picked up many times. V gene TRBV7-6 combines with J gene TRBJ1-6, with a tentative D call TRBD1 (6 bases). The CDR3 consists of 14 residues. Trimming removed 4 bases from V and 7 bases from J, with 11 bases in between. CDR1 and CDR2 from the germline V gene are SGHVS and FNYEAQ. Written as DNA, the CDR3 is TGTGCCAGCAGCTCAATCACAGGGAATTCACCCCTCCACTTT. Amino acid sequence: CASSSITGNSPLHF.

This clonotype turned up a few times. The chain links TRBV28 to TRBJ2-1; the match to TRBD2 covers 9 bases. J was trimmed by 14 bases and V by 7 bases; bases with no gene match: 9. Germline CDR1 reads MDHEN; CDR2 reads SYDVKM. The CDR3 is 12 residues long. The DNA for the CDR3 is TGTGCCAGCATGGCGGGAGGGCCCTTAGAGTTCTTC. Residues: CASMAGGPLEFF.

V gene TRBV24-1 combines with J gene TRBJ2-7; D gene ambiguous. Germline CDR1 KGHDR, CDR2 SFDVKD. There are 16 residues in the CDR3. V lost 0 bases, J lost 3 bases, and 14 bases lay in between. The CDR3 sequence: CATSDLRTDRVYEQYV. CDR3 sequence (DNA): TGTGCCACCAGTGATTTGAGGACCGATAGAGTCTACGAGCAGTACGTC.

This clonotype was recorded a few times. The genes are TRBV10-1 and TRBJ1-2; 8 nucleotides align to TRBD1. The V gene end was trimmed by 5 bases and the J gene end by 6 bases; junction bases not matched to a gene: 8. This CDR3 is 14 amino acids long. Germline V lookup: CDR1 WNHNN, CDR2 SYGVQD (reference sequence). DNA for the CDR3: TGCGCCAGCAGTAAGGACAGGGAGTACGATGGCTACACCTTC. Residues: CASSKDREYDGYTF.

The chain employs TRBV12-3 or TRBV12-4 and TRBJ1-6; D gene ambiguous. Trimming took off 2 bases at V and 0 bases at J, with 8 bases between the two ends. This CDR3 has 16 amino acids. The CDR3 reads CASSLTRSSYNSPLHF. The CDR3 DNA reads as TGTGCCAGCAGTTTAACCCGGAGCTCCTATAATTCACCCCTCCACTTT.

This clonotype was detected only a few times. The chain recombines TRBV9 with TRBJ2-2; D might be TRBD1 (5 bases). The length of the CDR3 is 15 residues. Trimming pared 2 bases from V and 1 base from J, leaving 9 bases between. Germline loops: CDR1 SGDLS, CDR2 YYNGEE. The CDR3: CASSVIQGNTGELFF. The DNA for the CDR3 is TGTGCCAGCAGCGTCATTCAGGGGAACACCGGGGAGCTGTTTTTT.

This rearrangement joins TRBV6-1 to TRBJ1-6, with D maybe TRBD1 (6 bases). Germline loops: CDR1 MNHNS, CDR2 SASEGT. This CDR3 has 17 amino acids. Trimming took off 5 bases at V and 0 bases at J, with 14 bases between the two ends. The CDR3: CASSRYRESSYNSPLHF. The CDR3 region has the DNA TGTGCCAGCAGTAGATACAGGGAGAGCTCCTATAATTCACCCCTCCACTTT.

This clonotype was seen more than once but under ten times. The chain recombines TRBV11-2 with TRBJ1-4; possible D gene TRBD1, 6 bases. V was pared by 2 bases and J by 0 bases, with 16 bases between. CDR1 is SGHAT, CDR2 FQNNGV, per germline. The CDR3 contains 18 residues. This CDR3 is CASSLQPGHFSTNEKLFF. The CDR3 nucleotides read TGTGCCAGCAGCTTACAGCCGGGACACTTTTCAACTAATGAAAAACTGTTTTTT.

Ten or more counts support this clonotype. V is TRBV5-1 and J is TRBJ1-2; 9 bases line up with TRBD1. There are 15 residues in the CDR3. The V segment lost 0 bases and the J segment 2 bases; nucleotides outside the gene matches: 2. Germline V gives CDR1 SGHRS, CDR2 YFSETQ. CDR3 amino acids: CASSLGDRANYGYTF. The CDR3 DNA is TGCGCCAGCAGCTTGGGGGACAGGGCCAACTATGGCTACACCTTC.

The chain is built from TRBV28 and TRBJ2-2; unclear D gene. CDR3 length: 13 amino acids. Trimming left V 5 bases short and J 8 bases short, with 12 bases between. CDR1 is MDHEN and CDR2 is SYDVKM in the germline V gene. The CDR3 region is CASSEHAKGELFF. The CDR3, as DNA: TGTGCCAGCAGTGAGCACGCGAAGGGGGAGCTGTTTTTT.